The following is a TCR beta chain sequence with its context. No antigen is known for it. The sample originates from a study of shared clonotypes between healthy human individuals. Study-wide points: Rarefaction showed that sequencing of sorted subsets was incomplete (despite large depth). Clonotypes shared by all four donors outscored non-shared clonotypes in generation probability.

CD8 cells regarded as naive lacked CD45RO, were positively chosen for CCR7, and omitted terminally differentiated effector memory CD45RA+ cells. Per the original data handling: ImmunoSEQ junction-only sequences lacked quality scores, so their filtering differed. Generated by immunoSEQ multiplex PCR, the TCRdb table keeps only in-frame clones and is missing some. The V and J calls and the clone size are those of that table, but D and trimming were determined from the DNA. This table has about 2.1 million clones, roughly 93% appearing once. The TCR comes from a young man in good health. Some clones in this sample may be carry-over from other donors' samples. The sequenced sample was naive CD8+ T cells from PBMCs.

This CDR3 is CASSLLLERGDNEQFF. The CDR3 coding sequence is TGTGCCAGCAGCTTATTGCTTGAGCGGGGAGACAATGAGCAGTTCTTC. V and J are TRBV7-9 and TRBJ2-1, with 7 bases aligning to TRBD2. Germline-derived CDR1 and CDR2 are SEHNR and FQNEAQ (reference sequence). The V and J ends lost 2 bases and 5 bases, in that order; junction bases with no gene match: 9. The CDR3 consists of 16 residues.